Below, 21 T cell receptor beta chains from the same sample are listed, as sequenced in a study of beta chain features in type 1 diabetes (dated by TCRdb to the late 2010s). Their cognate antigens are unknown. Points the paper makes about the study in general: A moderate but significant shortening of TCRB CDR3 length was observed in type 1 diabetes patients in all four CD4+ subsets.

Libraries came from the immunoSEQ multiplex PCR assay. The High Capacity cDNA Reverse Transcription Kit was used to reverse transcribe all of the isolated RNA, meaning that expressed TCRB transcripts were what got sequenced. TCRdb stores this immuneACCESS table with in-frame sequences only. Part of the clones is absent; in the studies checked, under half of the shortfall reflects unresolved V genes, and no reason is known for the rest. The sample records about 340,000 clones, 7% to 10% of which are singletons. The biggest ten clones account for about 1% of the sample. The specimen was central memory CD4+ T cells from blood. These receptors were collected from a man aged 30 to 45 with type 1 diabetes.

The V and J genes are TRBV5-1 and TRBJ1-2, with 8 bases lining up with TRBD1. V gave up 2 bases and J gave up 3 bases; unmatched junction bases: 9. The CDR3 extends over 16 amino acids. From germline, CDR1 is SGHRS and CDR2 YFSETQ. CDR3 nucleotide sequence: TGCGCCAGCAGCTTTGGGGGGACAGGTTTAGACTATGGCTACACCTTC. This translates into CASSFGGTGLDYGYTF.

In its sample, this clone was seen a few times. V and J are TRBV5-4 and TRBJ1-6; 9 bases fit TRBD1. CDR1 and CDR2 from the germline V gene are SGHNT and YYREEE (reference sequence). The CDR3 runs to 15 residues. The V and J ends lost 0 bases and 8 bases, in that order; junction bases with no gene match: 3. The CDR3 sequence is CASSLEDRGYSPLHF. CDR3 coding DNA: TGTGCCAGCAGCTTGGAGGACAGGGGTTATTCACCCCTCCACTTT. Drawing the rest from reference TRBV5-4 and TRBJ1-6, the complete variable domain is ETGVTQSPTHLIKTRGQQVTLRCSSQSGHNTVSWYQQALGQGPQFIFQYYREEENGRGNFPPRFSGLQFPNYSSELNVNALELDDSALYLCASSLEDRGYSPLHFGNGTRLTVT.

The sample holds many counts of this clone. The chain links TRBV5-1 to TRBJ2-3; TRBD1 might be the D (6 bases). Germline CDR1 SGHRS, CDR2 YFSETQ. Trimming took 1 base from V and 2 from J, leaving 14 bases between them. The CDR3 spans 16 residues. The CDR3 spells CASSLLGAAHTDTQYF. The DNA of the CDR3 is TGCGCCAGCAGCTTGCTGGGGGCGGCCCACACAGATACGCAGTATTTT.

The CDR3 DNA reads TGTGCCAGCAGCCAAGGGACAGGGGGAGAGACCCAGTACTTC. It is translated as CASSQGTGGETQYF. This chain connects TRBV5-4 to TRBJ2-5; 11 bases are a match to TRBD1. Germline V gene sequence: CDR1 SGHNT, CDR2 YYREEE (reference sequence). Trimming at V came to 4 bases and at J to 4 bases, leaving 3 bases not matched to a gene. The CDR3 is 14 residues long. Filled out from reference TRBV5-4 and TRBJ2-5, the complete variable domain reads ETGVTQSPTHLIKTRGQQVTLRCSSQSGHNTVSWYQQALGQGPQFIFQYYREEENGRGNFPPRFSGLQFPNYSSELNVNALELDDSALYLCASSQGTGGETQYFGPGTRLLVL.

This clone has only a few counts. The J gene is TRBJ2-5, the V gene TRBV10-3; TRBD1 matches 7 bases. V lost 2 bases, J lost 5 bases, and 2 bases stayed unmatched. There are 13 residues in the CDR3. The V gene's germline CDR1 is ENHRY and CDR2 SYGVKD. CDR3 bases: TGTGCCATCAGTGAGGAAGGGGGCGAGACCCAGTACTTC. Residues: CAISEEGGETQYF.

Only a few counts were recorded for this clone. The V call is TRBV15, the J call TRBJ2-7, with D perhaps matching TRBD1 or TRBD2 (5 bases each). The CDR3 contains 15 residues. Trimming took off 5 bases at V and 5 bases at J, with 19 bases between the two ends. In germline, CDR1 is LNHNV, CDR2 YYDKDF (reference sequence). CDR3 in DNA: TGTGCCACCAGCGACCAATCGGTAGGGGAGAACGAGCAGTACTTC. It codes for CATSDQSVGENEQYF.

This clone was observed a handful of times. The V call is TRBV30, the J call TRBJ1-1; no definite D call. This CDR3 has 11 amino acids. Looked up from germline, CDR1 is GTSNPN and CDR2 is SVGIG (reference sequence). Trimming removed 1 base from V and 3 bases from J, with 3 bases in between. CDR3 coding DNA: TGTGCCTGGAGTGGGGACACTGAAGCTTTCTTT. This sequence encodes CAWSGDTEAFF.

This clone was counted once. CDR3 loop: CATSVDRSTDTQYF. CDR3 in DNA: TGTGCCACCAGCGTCGACAGGAGCACAGATACGCAGTATTTT. The chain links TRBV15 to TRBJ2-3; a weak D match, TRBD1 (6 bases). Germline V gene sequence: CDR1 LNHNV, CDR2 YYDKDF (reference sequence). The CDR3 covers 14 residues. V lost 5 bases and J 0 bases, leaving 9 bases between the germline ends.

The chain carries TRBV4-3 and TRBJ2-3; D gene uncertain. This CDR3 region has 15 residues. Germline V CDR1 and CDR2: LGHNA, YSLEER. Trimming took off 3 bases at V and 1 base at J, with 11 bases between the two ends. CDR3 DNA: TGCGCCAGCAGCCAGGAATTCCTTGGCACAGATACGCAGTATTTT. This translates into CASSQEFLGTDTQYF.

This clone was detected a few times. V is TRBV12-5 and J is TRBJ1-5, with D tentatively TRBD1 (6 bases). This CDR3 region has 15 residues. CDR1 and CDR2 from the germline V gene are LGHNT and FRNRAP. Trimming removed 7 bases from V and 2 bases from J, with 15 bases in between. The CDR3 coding sequence is TGTGCTAGTGCTCCATCCGGGGGCGGCAATCAGCCCCAGCATTTT. Translating gives CASAPSGGGNQPQHF.

V gene TRBV30 combines with J gene TRBJ2-3; 8 bases map to TRBD2. CDR1 GTSNPN and CDR2 SVGIG come from the germline V gene (reference sequence). This CDR3 has 17 residues. Trimming at V came to 2 bases and at J to 1 base, leaving 11 bases not matched to a gene. As DNA, the CDR3 is TGTGCCTGGAGTTTCCGAACGGGACTAGTCGGCACAGATACGCAGTATTTT. Amino acids: CAWSFRTGLVGTDTQYF. Full variable domain (rest looked up from reference TRBV30 and TRBJ2-3): SQTIHQWPATLVQPVGSPLSLECTVEGTSNPNLYWYRQAAGRGLQLLFYSVGIGQISSEVPQNLSASRPQDRQFILSSKKLLLSDSGFYLCAWSFRTGLVGTDTQYFGPGTRLTVL.

CDR3 sequence reads: CAWSASYNEQFF. The CDR3 region has the DNA TGTGCCTGGAGTGCGAGTTACAATGAGCAGTTCTTC. This chain connects TRBV30 to TRBJ2-1; no firm D call. The V and J ends lost 1 base and 4 bases respectively, with 5 bases between them. CDR3 length: 12 amino acids. Germline V gene sequence: CDR1 GTSNPN, CDR2 SVGIG (reference sequence). Complete variable domain (other parts from reference TRBV30 and TRBJ2-1): SQTIHQWPATLVQPVGSPLSLECTVEGTSNPNLYWYRQAAGRGLQLLFYSVGIGQISSEVPQNLSASRPQDRQFILSSKKLLLSDSGFYLCAWSASYNEQFFGPGTRLTVL.

This sequence joins TRBV5-1 and TRBJ2-1; no reliable D call. CDR1 SGHRS and CDR2 YFSETQ come from the germline V gene. This CDR3 spans 13 amino acids. Between the trimmed V and J ends, which lost 0 bases and 7 bases, there was a span of 8 bases. The CDR3 spells CASSLASFNEQFF. In DNA form, the CDR3 reads TGCGCCAGCAGCTTGGCTTCCTTTAATGAGCAGTTCTTC.

This clone was found many times. This chain uses TRBV4-3 with TRBJ2-5; 9 positions agree with TRBD1. From germline, CDR1 is LGHNA and CDR2 YSLEER. The V and J ends lost 4 bases and 7 bases, in that order; junction bases with no gene match: 7. The CDR3 spans 14 residues. This CDR3 is CASSPRRQGGTQYF. CDR3 coding DNA: TGCGCCAGCAGCCCTAGAAGACAGGGGGGGACCCAGTACTTC.

The chain links TRBV7-2 to TRBJ2-2; TRBD2 agrees at 12 bases. The CDR3 covers 16 residues. Germline CDR1 and CDR2: SGHTA and FQGNSA. The V and J ends lost 5 bases and 2 bases, in that order; junction bases with no gene match: 3. The CDR3 sequence is CASSRTSGANTGELFF. CDR3 in DNA: TGTGCCAGCAGCCGGACTAGCGGGGCAAACACCGGGGAGCTGTTTTTT.

There are many counts of this clone. The chain links TRBV4-2 to TRBJ2-7, with 8 positions matching TRBD2. Unmatched junction bases numbered 5, after V lost 1 base and J lost 3 bases. CDR3 length equals 15 residues. Looked up from germline, CDR1 is LGHNA and CDR2 is YNFKEQ. CDR3 region: CASSQVLAGIYEQYF. As DNA, the CDR3 is TGTGCCAGCAGCCAAGTGCTAGCGGGCATCTACGAGCAGTACTTC.

This sequence joins TRBV6-6 and TRBJ1-5; maybe TRBD1 (5 bases). The V gene's germline CDR1 is MNHNY and CDR2 SVGAGI (reference sequence). The CDR3 has 13 residues. V lost 4 bases to trimming and J lost 3 bases, with 7 bases between them. The DNA for the CDR3 is TGTGCCAGCAGTTGGGACTCCAATCAGCCCCAGCATTTT. This sequence encodes CASSWDSNQPQHF.

This clone has just a few counts. CDR3 coding DNA: TGTGCCAGCAGACGCGAGCAGGGCTACGAGCAGTACTTC. Translation gives CASRREQGYEQYF. The chain carries TRBV6-5 and TRBJ2-7; D possibly corresponds to TRBD1 (5 bases). CDR1 MNHEY and CDR2 SVGAGI come from the germline V gene. Trimming took off 6 bases at V and 3 bases at J, with 12 bases between the two ends. The CDR3 spans 13 residues.

J is TRBJ2-3 and V is TRBV7-2; TRBD2 matches 7 bases. V was clipped by 1 base and J by 5 bases; unmatched bases: 6. CDR3 length equals 15 residues. CDR1 SGHTA and CDR2 FQGNSA come from the germline V gene. CDR3 DNA sequence: TGTGCCAGCAGCTTAGGTCCCGCGGGGGTAGATACGCAGTATTTT. Protein: CASSLGPAGVDTQYF.

This clone was counted many times. The chain is built from TRBV5-6 and TRBJ1-4; D perhaps matches TRBD1 (6 bases). The CDR3 covers 15 residues. In germline, CDR1 is SGHDT, CDR2 YYEEEE. The ends were cut back, 0 bases at V and 8 bases at J, with 14 bases in the middle. The DNA for the CDR3 is TGTGCCAGCAGCTTGGGGGGACACCTGAGGGAAAAACTGTTTTTT. Translated: CASSLGGHLREKLFF.

The sample holds a few counts of this clone. The chain has TRBV30 and TRBJ2-7; D not resolved. CDR3 length equals 14 residues. V shed 4 bases and J shed 0 bases, with 13 bases lying between them. Germline lookup yields CDR1 GTSNPN and CDR2 SVGIG (reference sequence). The CDR3 here is CAWKRHQSSYEQYF. In nucleotides, the CDR3 is TGTGCCTGGAAAAGGCACCAGAGCTCCTACGAGCAGTACTTC.